Following are 14 T cell receptor beta chains from one sample sequenced in a study of blood T cell repertoires in COVID-19. Assay used: immunoSEQ multiplex PCR; TCRdb lists only in-frame clones, some missing. There are about 59,000 clones in the sample; 80% to 95% occur only once, and around a sixth lies in the top ten. The sample consisted of peripheral blood. These receptors all come from an elderly man with acute or convalescent COVID-19.

This CDR3 reads CASSLEVTVNTEAFF. The CDR3 region has the DNA TGTGCCAGCAGCTTAGAGGTGACAGTGAACACTGAAGCTTTCTTT. V is TRBV11-2 and J is TRBJ1-1; D might be TRBD1 (5 bases). CDR3 length equals 15 residues. Germline V gene sequence: CDR1 SGHAT, CDR2 FQNNGV. Trimming took off 0 bases at V and 0 bases at J, with 8 bases between the two ends.

This chain uses TRBV6-5 with TRBJ1-2; TRBD1 might be the D (6 bases). Germline lookup yields CDR1 MNHEY and CDR2 SVGAGI. Deletions cut 2 bases from V and 5 bases from J, with 12 bases between. The CDR3 length is 14 residues. CDR3 nucleotides: TGTGCCAGCAGTTACCCCGGGACACCTTATGGCTACACCTTC. This codes for CASSYPGTPYGYTF.

The chain combines TRBV11-2 with TRBJ1-2, with TRBD1 as a possible D gene (5 bases). Germline CDR1 SGHAT, CDR2 FQNNGV. The CDR3 contains 13 residues. The V end was cut by 1 base, the J end by 2 bases, with 5 bases between. CDR3 sequence (DNA): TGTGCCAGCAGCTTAGGACAGAACTATGGCTACACCTTC. Translating gives CASSLGQNYGYTF.

V gene TRBV28 combines with J gene TRBJ2-1; D is unresolved. With 1 base removed from V and 3 bases from J, the gap between germline ends came to 7 bases. This CDR3 is built from 14 residues. The germline V gene has CDR1 MDHEN and CDR2 SYDVKM. CDR3 nucleotide sequence: TGTGCCAGCAGTTTATTTGGCAGCTACAATGAGCAGTTCTTC. Its protein product is CASSLFGSYNEQFF.

The CDR3 region has the DNA TGTGCCAGCAGGGTAGCGGGGGGGCCCTACGAGCAGTACTTC. Encoded protein: CASRVAGGPYEQYF. J is TRBJ2-7 and V is TRBV2; 11 bases are shared with TRBD2. J gave up 2 bases and V 6 bases, and 3 bases lay outside the gene matches. In germline, CDR1 is SNHLY, CDR2 FYNNEI. This CDR3 has 14 residues.

Of note for this clone: This specimen includes other DNA sequences encoding the same CDR3. The CDR3 region is CASSLGGDNEKLFF. CDR3 coding DNA: TGTGCCAGCAGCTTGGGAGGTGATAATGAAAAACTGTTTTTT. The J gene is TRBJ1-4, the V gene TRBV5-4; no clear D. The CDR3 extends over 14 amino acids. V lost 0 bases and J 4 bases, leaving 7 bases between the germline ends. CDR1 and CDR2 (germline): SGHNT, YYREEE (reference sequence).

The CDR3 loop is CASSLSRPGSYEQYF. The CDR3 DNA reads as TGTGCCAGCAGTTTATCGCGCCCCGGCTCCTACGAGCAGTACTTC. J is TRBJ2-7 and V is TRBV27, with D unclear. V lost 0 bases to trimming and J lost 0 bases, with 9 bases between them. Germline V gene sequence: CDR1 MNHEY, CDR2 SMNVEV (reference sequence). This CDR3 contains 15 residues.

This sequence joins TRBV11-2 and TRBJ2-3, with TRBD2 as a possible D gene (7 bases). Germline lookup yields CDR1 SGHAT and CDR2 FQNNGV. Trimming shortened V by 5 bases and J by 6 bases, and 24 bases separated the two germline ends. The CDR3 loop spans 17 amino acids. Here the CDR3 reads CASSGRGGTSQADTQYF. The DNA of the CDR3 is TGTGCCAGCAGCGGAAGGGGAGGGACATCTCAGGCGGATACGCAGTATTTT.

J is TRBJ1-1 and V is TRBV19, with D uncertain. Germline V CDR1 and CDR2: LNHDA, SQIVND (reference sequence). The CDR3 runs to 13 residues. Trimming took off 2 bases at V and 7 bases at J, with 11 bases between the two ends. The CDR3, as DNA: TGTGCCAGTAGTATACGTCAGGCCAGTGAAGCTTTCTTT. It yields the protein CASSIRQASEAFF.

The V and J genes are TRBV7-2 and TRBJ1-1; D not resolved. Germline CDR1 reads SGHTA; CDR2 reads FQGNSA. The length of the CDR3 is 13 residues. Trimming removed 6 bases from V and 5 bases from J, with 13 bases in between. CDR3 DNA: TGTGCCAGCAGTCCTCAGGAAAGAACTGAAGCTTTCTTT. This gives the protein CASSPQERTEAFF.

The chain is built from TRBV5-1 and TRBJ1-2; D is ambiguous. Germline lookup yields CDR1 SGHRS and CDR2 YFSETQ. There are 13 residues in the CDR3. V was shortened by 6 bases and J by 3 bases, with 12 bases between the two germline ends. CDR3 DNA sequence: TGCGCCAGCAAGTCCCAGGAGGACTATGGCTACACCTTC. Protein: CASKSQEDYGYTF.

The chain is built from TRBV19 and TRBJ1-5; 9 bases line up with TRBD1. V was pared by 4 bases and J by 7 bases, with 5 bases of the junction left unmatched. Per germline, CDR1 LNHDA and CDR2 SQIVND (reference sequence). The CDR3 has 14 residues. CDR3 in DNA: TGTGCCAGTAGTACCCGGGACAGGGCCCAGCCCCAGCATTTT. It translates to CASSTRDRAQPQHF.

This chain uses TRBV7-2 with TRBJ1-6; 11 positions match TRBD1. Germline CDR1 SGHTA, CDR2 FQGNSA. The length of the CDR3 is 15 residues. Trimming removed 5 bases from V and 10 bases from J; junction bases left unmatched: 7. The CDR3 DNA reads TGTGCCAGCAGCACCCGGACAGGGGGCATGTCACCCCTCCACTTT. Translated, it gives CASSTRTGGMSPLHF.

This clone was found once. J is TRBJ2-2 and V is TRBV6-5; possibly TRBD1 for D (5 bases). The CDR3 is 13 amino acids. V lost 8 bases and J lost 5, with 12 bases in between. CDR1 MNHEY and CDR2 SVGAGI come from the germline V gene. As DNA, the CDR3 is TGTGCCAGCGGGGCCCATAGGACCGGGGAGCTGTTTTTT. The encoded protein is CASGAHRTGELFF.